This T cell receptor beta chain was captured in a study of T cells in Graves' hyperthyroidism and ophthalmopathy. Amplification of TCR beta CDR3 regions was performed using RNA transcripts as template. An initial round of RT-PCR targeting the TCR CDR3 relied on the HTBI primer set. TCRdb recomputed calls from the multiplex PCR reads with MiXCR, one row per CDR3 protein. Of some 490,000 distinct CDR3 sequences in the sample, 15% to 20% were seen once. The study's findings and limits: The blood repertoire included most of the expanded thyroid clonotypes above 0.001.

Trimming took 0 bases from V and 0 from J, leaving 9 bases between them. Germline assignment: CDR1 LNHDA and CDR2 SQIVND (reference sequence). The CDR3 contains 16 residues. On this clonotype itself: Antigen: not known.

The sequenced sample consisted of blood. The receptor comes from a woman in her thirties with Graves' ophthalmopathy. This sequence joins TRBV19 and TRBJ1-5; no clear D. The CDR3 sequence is CASSIDLGHSNQPQHF. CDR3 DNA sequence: TGTGCCAGTAGTATAGATCTAGGGCATAGCAATCAGCCCCAGCATTTT.